The 20 T cell receptor beta chains reported below all come from one sample, sequenced in a study of tissue T cells after allogeneic stem cell transplantation. The data were produced by immunoSEQ multiplex PCR, yet TCRdb's version contains in-frame clones alone and is incomplete. The table records 9,000 to 10,000 clones, around three fifths of them present only once. Specimen: tissue from the jejunum, collected at autopsy. The receptors were gathered from a woman aged 18 to 50 with breast cancer.

V usage is TRBV7-2 and J usage is TRBJ2-5; D tentatively fits TRBD1 or TRBD2 (5 bases each). CDR1 and CDR2 from the germline V gene are SGHTA and FQGNSA. This CDR3 spans 14 amino acids. V was pared by 1 base and J by 0 bases, with 6 bases between. The CDR3 coding sequence is TGTGCCAGCAGCTTAGGGGGGTACCAAGAGACCCAGTACTTC. Its protein product is CASSLGGYQETQYF.

This clone occurred a few times. V gene TRBV2 combines with J gene TRBJ2-7, with D possibly being TRBD1 (5 bases). V was clipped by 6 bases and J by 5 bases, with 8 bases between them. The germline V gene has CDR1 SNHLY and CDR2 FYNNEI. This CDR3 comprises 11 residues. DNA for the CDR3: TGTGCCAGCAGGCAGGGCGACGAGCAGTACTTC. Translating gives CASRQGDEQYF.

This clone was seen a handful of times. The rearrangement joins TRBV2 to TRBJ2-1, with a tentative D call TRBD1 (5 bases). V shed 4 bases and J shed 16 bases, with 14 bases lying between them. CDR1 SNHLY and CDR2 FYNNEI come from the germline V gene. This CDR3 is 11 amino acids long. The CDR3 spells CASSVGLLPFF. CDR3 DNA sequence: TGTGCCAGCAGTGTGGGGCTGCTCCCTTTCTTC.

This clone appeared a few times. This chain joins TRBV2 and TRBJ1-3, with 7 nucleotides matching TRBD1. CDR3 length: 13 amino acids. Germline V gene sequence: CDR1 SNHLY, CDR2 FYNNEI. Trimming took 6 bases from V and 3 from J; bases not matched to a gene: 2. CDR3 sequence reads: CASSTGVGNTIYF. The DNA of the CDR3 is TGTGCCAGCAGCACAGGGGTTGGAAACACCATATATTTT.

In this sample, this clone turned up a few times. The rearrangement uses TRBV6-5 and TRBJ2-1, with 7 bases lining up with TRBD1. This CDR3 contains 14 residues. Germline V lookup: CDR1 MNHEY, CDR2 SVGAGI. The V gene end was trimmed by 7 bases and the J gene end by 5 bases; junction bases not matched to a gene: 8. This CDR3 reads CASTRQGLHNEQFF. As DNA, the CDR3 is TGTGCCAGCACACGACAGGGCCTACACAATGAGCAGTTCTTC.

Remarks on this clone: This probably arose from a read error, given a far larger clone one base away. This same CDR3 is encoded by further DNA sequences in the sample. This chain uses TRBV6-2 or TRBV6-3 with TRBJ2-7; D is possibly TRBD1 (6 bases). Germline lookup yields CDR1 MNHEY and CDR2 SVGEGT. With 2 bases removed from V and 0 bases from J, the gap between germline ends came to 8 bases. The CDR3 spans 14 residues. CDR3 nucleotide sequence: TGTGCCAGCAGTTACGTAGGGGGCTCCTACGAGCAGTACTTC. It translates to CASSYVGGSYEQYF.

A few counts support this clone. The rearrangement joins TRBV6-5 to TRBJ2-1, with D perhaps matching TRBD2 (6 bases). There are 15 residues in the CDR3. Trimming removed 4 bases at V and 9 bases at J, with 19 bases between. The germline V gene has CDR1 MNHEY and CDR2 SVGAGI. The CDR3 spells CASSSRRGGRSEQFF. DNA for the CDR3: TGTGCCAGCAGTTCCCGGCGAGGAGGGAGGAGTGAGCAGTTCTTC.

The V call is TRBV11-1, the J call TRBJ2-1, with TRBD2 matching over 10 bases. J lost 1 base, V lost 1 base, and 1 base had no gene match. The CDR3 sequence is 16 residues long. Germline values: CDR1 SGHAT, CDR2 FQDESV (reference sequence). CDR3 in amino acids: CASSLELAGSYNEQFF. The CDR3, as DNA: TGTGCCAGCAGCTTAGAACTAGCGGGGTCCTACAATGAGCAGTTCTTC.

The chain combines TRBV30 with TRBJ2-1; possibly TRBD1 for D (5 bases). Germline V gives CDR1 GTSNPN, CDR2 SVGIG (reference sequence). CDR3 length equals 13 residues. The V end lost 1 base, the J end lost 8 bases, and 12 bases lay between the germline ends. CDR3 protein: CAWSGWGKDEQFF. Written as DNA, the CDR3 is TGTGCCTGGAGTGGCTGGGGCAAGGATGAGCAGTTCTTC.

This clone is categorized as medium-sized (0.01 to 0.1%). The V call is TRBV2, the J call TRBJ1-2; D remains ambiguous. Germline CDR1 is SNHLY and CDR2 is FYNNEI. The ends were cut back, 5 bases at V and 0 bases at J, with 13 bases in the middle. This CDR3 has 15 amino acids. CDR3 residues: CASSLTAQANYGYTF. CDR3 nucleotides: TGTGCCAGCAGTCTGACGGCCCAAGCTAACTATGGCTACACCTTC.

Sample share makes this clone medium-sized. The gene calls are TRBV7-2 and TRBJ2-7, with D maybe TRBD2 (5 bases). The CDR3 covers 15 residues. Germline CDR1 and CDR2: SGHTA and FQGNSA. Trimming shortened V by 3 bases and J by 4 bases, and 16 bases separated the two germline ends. The CDR3 spells CASSFGFGEGYEQYF. In nucleotides, the CDR3 is TGTGCCAGCAGCTTTGGGTTCGGGGAAGGGTACGAGCAGTACTTC.

This clone was counted between two and nine times. The CDR3 sequence is CASSSQGGAGGFLNEQFF. CDR3 nucleotide sequence: TGTGCCAGCAGCTCCCAGGGGGGAGCGGGGGGGTTTCTGAATGAGCAGTTCTTC. V and J are TRBV9 and TRBJ2-1; 10 bases are a match to TRBD2. The length of the CDR3 is 18 residues. J lost 7 bases, V lost 4 bases, and 17 bases had no gene match. In germline, CDR1 is SGDLS, CDR2 YYNGEE.

The CDR3 reads CASRDHGGNTIYF. In nucleotides, the CDR3 is TGTGCCAGCAGAGACCATGGAGGAAACACCATATATTTT. V is TRBV28 and J is TRBJ1-3, with D hard to call. V was shortened by 6 bases and J by 4 bases, with 10 bases between the two germline ends. Germline CDR1 reads MDHEN; CDR2 reads SYDVKM. The CDR3 spans 13 residues.

This clone was observed a handful of times. The chain couples TRBV29-1 to TRBJ1-5; 7 nucleotides agree with TRBD1. The CDR3 has 13 amino acids. J was trimmed by 3 bases and V by 4 bases; bases with no gene match: 3. CDR1 is SQVTM and CDR2 is ANQGSEA in the germline V gene. This CDR3 reads CSVVQGSNQPQHF. CDR3 DNA: TGCAGCGTTGTACAGGGGTCCAATCAGCCCCAGCATTTT.

This chain joins TRBV7-9 and TRBJ1-4; D perhaps matches TRBD1 (5 bases). Trimming stripped 5 bases from V and 8 bases from J, with 12 bases between. The CDR3 is made up of 13 amino acids. Germline CDR1 reads SEHNR; CDR2 reads FQNEAQ (reference sequence). CDR3 sequence (DNA): TGTGCCAGCAGCCCCCGACAGACGGAAAAACTGTTTTTT. It specifies CASSPRQTEKLFF.

The J gene is TRBJ1-2, the V gene TRBV30, with TRBD1 matching 8 bases. The CDR3 is 12 residues long. CDR1 and CDR2 from the germline V gene are GTSNPN and SVGIG (reference sequence). V lost 5 bases and J lost 7; bases outside the gene matches: 6. The CDR3 DNA follows: TGTGCCTGGGGGGAACAGGGGGGTGGCTACACCTTC. The encoded protein is CAWGEQGGGYTF.

The chain combines TRBV30 with TRBJ2-3; 14 bases agree with TRBD2. Per germline, CDR1 GTSNPN and CDR2 SVGIG (reference sequence). V lost 8 bases to trimming and J lost 3 bases; unmatched junction nucleotides: 7. CDR3 size: 15 residues. This CDR3 reads CAAGTSGSRTDTQYF. In nucleotides, the CDR3 is TGTGCCGCAGGGACTAGCGGGAGTAGAACAGATACGCAGTATTTT.

The chain uses TRBV6-2 or TRBV6-3 and TRBJ2-7, with 10 positions matching TRBD1. The CDR3 covers 15 residues. Germline V gene lookup returns CDR1 MNHEY and CDR2 SVGEGT. The V and J ends lost 0 bases and 5 bases, in that order; junction bases with no gene match: 4. The DNA for the CDR3 is TGTGCCAGCAGTTACTCCGGGACAGGGGACCACGAGCAGTACTTC. It yields the protein CASSYSGTGDHEQYF.

The chain combines TRBV7-2 with TRBJ2-1; possibly TRBD2 for D (7 bases). Per germline, CDR1 SGHTA and CDR2 FQGNSA. V was trimmed by 0 bases and J by 9 bases, leaving 15 bases between them. The CDR3 loop spans 15 amino acids. The CDR3 sequence is CASSLAGGQVSEQFF. Written as DNA, the CDR3 is TGTGCCAGCAGCTTAGCGGGGGGGCAGGTGAGTGAGCAGTTCTTC.

J is TRBJ2-3 and V is TRBV30; 10 bases align to TRBD2. The CDR3 loop spans 14 amino acids. The junction had 6 bases not matched to a gene; V was cut back by 4 bases and J by 5 bases. Germline V CDR1 and CDR2: GTSNPN, SVGIG (reference sequence). CDR3 sequence (DNA): TGTGCCTGGAAACAAGCGGGAGGGGGAGATACGCAGTATTTT. It specifies CAWKQAGGGDTQYF.